Shown below are 22 T cell receptor beta chains from a single sample sequenced in a study of identifying expanded T cells in peripheral blood. Using immunoSEQ multiplex PCR, the repertoire was profiled, and TCRdb retains in-frame clones only, with some absent. This table holds more than 90,000 clones, around 88% found once. The sequencing sample was made of blood. The receptors were gathered from a person aged 18 to 75 in good health.

This sequence joins TRBV28 and TRBJ1-2, with D uncertain. The length of the CDR3 is 14 residues. The V gene's germline CDR1 is MDHEN and CDR2 SYDVKM. Trimming stripped 2 bases from V and 8 bases from J, with 15 bases between. The CDR3 DNA sequence: TGTGCCAGCAGTTTAGAAGGCGGCCTACGGGGCTACACCTTC. Its protein is CASSLEGGLRGYTF.

This chain joins TRBV6-5 and TRBJ1-1, with D tentatively TRBD1 (5 bases). The V and J ends lost 2 bases and 10 bases respectively, with 5 bases between them. Germline values: CDR1 MNHEY, CDR2 SVGAGI. This CDR3 contains 10 residues. The CDR3 reads CASSYGGAFF. The DNA of the CDR3 is TGTGCCAGCAGTTACGGGGGAGCTTTCTTT.

This chain connects TRBV6-1 to TRBJ2-7; D is perhaps TRBD1 (6 bases). The CDR3 is 15 amino acids. Trimming cost V 7 bases and J 3 bases, with 19 bases left between them. Germline CDR1 and CDR2: MNHNS and SASEGT. The CDR3 reads CASIHDRFVSYEQYF. The CDR3 region has the DNA TGTGCCAGCATCCACGACAGGTTTGTTAGCTACGAGCAGTACTTC.

The chain uses TRBV6-1 and TRBJ2-5, with a tentative D call TRBD1 (5 bases). V gave up 4 bases and J gave up 5 bases, with 11 bases separating them. Germline V gives CDR1 MNHNS, CDR2 SASEGT. The CDR3 has 13 amino acids. CDR3 DNA sequence: TGTGCCAGCAGTGGAGGACCAGGGGAGACCCAGTACTTC. Encoded protein: CASSGGPGETQYF.

The chain links TRBV21-1 to TRBJ1-5. TRBV21-1 is described as a pseudogene. This CDR3 has 18 amino acids. The CDR3 nucleotides are TGTGCCAGCAGCAAAGCCCACCCCTATGGGGGACGCAATCAGCCCCAGCATTTT. Translating it yields CASSKAHPYGGRNQPQHF.

This chain connects TRBV11-2 to TRBJ2-2; 7 positions match TRBD2. Germline CDR1 is SGHAT and CDR2 is FQNNGV. CDR3 length: 12 residues. With 3 bases clipped from V and 16 bases from J, the junction kept 8 bases outside the gene matches. CDR3 coding DNA: TGTGCCAGCAGCTTGGGGAGCGGGGTGACGTTTTTT. Translated: CASSLGSGVTFF.

V gene TRBV9 combines with J gene TRBJ1-2; D is possibly TRBD1 (6 bases). Germline V gene lookup returns CDR1 SGDLS and CDR2 YYNGEE. Trimming removed 3 bases at V and 2 bases at J, with 11 bases between. The CDR3 sequence is 14 residues long. The CDR3 sequence is CASSGMGGNYGYTF. The CDR3, as DNA: TGTGCCAGCAGCGGTATGGGGGGCAACTATGGCTACACCTTC.

This clone was counted once. The chain joins TRBV15 to TRBJ1-4, with a tentative D call TRBD1 (5 bases). Germline lookup yields CDR1 LNHNV and CDR2 YYDKDF (reference sequence). The V end lost 5 bases, the J end lost 7 bases, and 14 bases lay between the germline ends. The CDR3 totals 14 residues. The CDR3 sequence is CATSHRGFGEKLFF. CDR3 DNA: TGTGCCACCAGCCATCGGGGGTTTGGTGAAAAACTGTTTTTT.

The chain couples TRBV5-1 to TRBJ2-1; D is undetermined. From germline, CDR1 is SGHRS and CDR2 YFSETQ. V lost 0 bases and J 8 bases, leaving 9 bases between the germline ends. The CDR3 totals 13 residues. DNA for the CDR3: TGCGCCAGCAGCTTGGACCCAACTCATGAGCAGTTCTTC. It yields the protein CASSLDPTHEQFF.

The chain carries TRBV2 and TRBJ1-4; D is undetermined. V was trimmed by 6 bases and J by 7 bases, leaving 15 bases between them. This CDR3 contains 14 residues. From germline, CDR1 is SNHLY and CDR2 FYNNEI. The CDR3 loop is CASRLLTSGEKLFF. The CDR3 coding sequence is TGTGCCAGCAGGCTTTTGACCTCCGGTGAAAAACTGTTTTTT. The full variable domain, rest sourced from reference TRBV2 and TRBJ1-4, is EPEVTQTPSHQVTQMGQEVILRCVPISNHLYFYWYRQILGQKVEFLVSFYNNEISEKSEIFDDQFSVERPDGSNFTLKIRSTKLEDSAMYFCASRLLTSGEKLFFGSGTQLSVL.

The DNA for the CDR3 is TGTGCCAGCAGTGAAAGACAGGGGAGTATTCAGCCCCAGCATTTT. Protein: CASSERQGSIQPQHF. This chain links TRBV2 with TRBJ1-5, with TRBD1 matching 8 bases. The CDR3 totals 15 residues. Germline V gene lookup returns CDR1 SNHLY and CDR2 FYNNEI. The V and J ends lost 2 bases and 6 bases, in that order; junction bases with no gene match: 6.

The chain uses TRBV15 and TRBJ1-4; TRBD1 is a possible D gene (5 bases). CDR1 is LNHNV and CDR2 is YYDKDF in the germline V gene (reference sequence). The V end was cut by 3 bases, the J end by 5 bases, with 13 bases between. The CDR3 is made up of 15 amino acids. CDR3 amino acids: CATSRSRAPNEKLFF. CDR3 nucleotide sequence: TGTGCCACCAGCAGGTCCAGGGCCCCAAATGAAAAACTGTTTTTT.

V gene TRBV5-1 combines with J gene TRBJ1-2; tentatively, D is TRBD1 (5 bases). CDR1 and CDR2 from the germline V gene are SGHRS and YFSETQ. V was trimmed by 4 bases and J by 0 bases, leaving 13 bases between them. This CDR3 is built from 15 residues. CDR3 bases: TGCGCCAGCAGCCCTTTACCAGGGACTAACTATGGCTACACCTTC. Translation gives CASSPLPGTNYGYTF.

This rearrangement joins TRBV2 to TRBJ2-7, with 11 bases lining up with TRBD2. This CDR3 is 14 amino acids long. CDR1 and CDR2 from the germline V gene are SNHLY and FYNNEI. The V segment lost 7 bases and the J segment 4 bases; nucleotides outside the gene matches: 6. As DNA, the CDR3 is TGTGCCAGCATGGTAGCGGGGGGGCTTTACGAGCAGTACTTC. It encodes CASMVAGGLYEQYF.

The V and J genes are TRBV19 and TRBJ2-7, with D possibly TRBD2 on 6 matching bases. The germline gives CDR1 LNHDA, CDR2 SQIVND (reference sequence). The CDR3 loop spans 15 amino acids. V was cut by 3 bases and J by 0 bases, with 12 bases left in between. The CDR3 is CASSILEGSSYEQYF. DNA of the CDR3: TGTGCCAGTAGTATTTTGGAGGGGAGCTCCTACGAGCAGTACTTC.

Only one count was recorded for this clone. Other DNA sequences of this sample code for an identical CDR3. The chain joins TRBV28 to TRBJ2-7; possibly TRBD1 for D (6 bases). V was pared by 6 bases and J by 2 bases, with 8 bases between. The CDR3 is made up of 12 amino acids. Germline CDR1 and CDR2: MDHEN and SYDVKM. For the CDR3, the DNA is TGTGCCAGCAGACAGGGTCCCTACGAGCAGTACTTC. Protein product: CASRQGPYEQYF.

This clone was found once. The chain has TRBV18 and TRBJ1-2; D unresolved. With 3 bases removed from V and 6 bases from J, the gap between germline ends came to 20 bases. CDR1 KGHSH and CDR2 LQKENI come from the germline V gene. This CDR3 has 16 amino acids. DNA of the CDR3: TGTGCCAGCTCACCCTCAGCCCCCAGCAGAGTTAATGGCTACACCTTC. Translation gives CASSPSAPSRVNGYTF.

J is TRBJ2-2 and V is TRBV19, with no clear D. The V gene lost 6 bases and the J gene lost 0 bases, with 5 bases spanning the gap. The CDR3 runs to 13 residues. The germline gives CDR1 LNHDA, CDR2 SQIVND (reference sequence). This CDR3 is CASRGPNTGELFF. DNA for the CDR3: TGTGCCAGTAGAGGGCCGAACACCGGGGAGCTGTTTTTT.

This clone was recorded once. The chain carries TRBV4-2 and TRBJ1-2, with D uncertain. CDR1 LGHNA and CDR2 YNFKEQ come from the germline V gene. The germline V and J ends were trimmed by 3 bases and 8 bases, with 19 bases remaining between them. There are 15 residues in the CDR3. The CDR3 DNA is TGTGCCAGCAGCCAGAGGGAGGGTAGCACCAAGGGCTACACCTTC. It encodes CASSQREGSTKGYTF.

The chain joins TRBV4-3 to TRBJ1-2; D call uncertain. Germline V gives CDR1 LGHNA, CDR2 YSLEER. Trimming removed 4 bases from V and 7 bases from J, with 16 bases in between. CDR3 length: 14 residues. Written as DNA, the CDR3 is TGCGCCAGCAGCCTCTCCGCTCTAGTCCCTGGCTACACCTTC. Amino acids: CASSLSALVPGYTF.

This sequence joins TRBV5-4 and TRBJ2-5; 15 bases align to TRBD2. The CDR3 extends over 17 amino acids. Germline V gene data show CDR1 as SGHNT and CDR2 as YYREEE (reference sequence). J gave up 4 bases and V 0 bases, and 4 bases lay outside the gene matches. This CDR3 is CASSLGTSGGARETQYF. The CDR3 coding sequence is TGTGCCAGCAGCTTGGGGACTAGCGGGGGGGCGAGAGAGACCCAGTACTTC.

The genes are TRBV28 and TRBJ1-1; D is possibly TRBD1 (6 bases). Looked up from germline, CDR1 is MDHEN and CDR2 is SYDVKM. With 5 bases removed from V and 4 bases from J, the gap between germline ends came to 20 bases. This CDR3 contains 16 residues. CDR3 residues: CASSLPTGHGGTEAFF. CDR3 bases: TGTGCCAGCAGTCTACCTACGGGACACGGAGGCACTGAAGCTTTCTTT.